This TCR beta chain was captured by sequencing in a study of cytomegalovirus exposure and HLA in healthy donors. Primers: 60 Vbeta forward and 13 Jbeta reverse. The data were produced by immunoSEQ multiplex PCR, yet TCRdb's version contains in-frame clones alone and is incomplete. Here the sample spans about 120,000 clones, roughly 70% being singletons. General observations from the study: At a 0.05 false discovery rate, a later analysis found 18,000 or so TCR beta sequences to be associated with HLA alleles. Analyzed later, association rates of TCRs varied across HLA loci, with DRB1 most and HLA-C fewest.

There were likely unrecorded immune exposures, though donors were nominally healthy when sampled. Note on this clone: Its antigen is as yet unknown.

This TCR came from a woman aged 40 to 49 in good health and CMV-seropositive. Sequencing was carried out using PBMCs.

CDR3 sequence: CASRLTYEQYF. CDR3 DNA: TGTGCCAGCAGGCTAACCTACGAGCAGTACTTC. The chain is built from TRBV2 and TRBJ2-7; no reliable D call. Per the germline V gene, CDR1 is SNHLY and CDR2 is FYNNEI. This CDR3 spans 11 amino acids. V was trimmed by 6 bases and J by 2 bases, leaving 5 bases between them.